This entry describes one T cell receptor beta chain. Its matching antigen is unknown. The table came from immunoSEQ multiplex PCR; TCRdb's copy has only in-frame clones and leaves some out. Counted here are 70,000 to 95,000 clones, about 87% occurring once; the ten biggest clones make up approximately 7%. The data originate from a study of identifying expanded T cells in peripheral blood. Healthy donors had no documented immune events, such as infections, while sampled. Findings of the study overall: Across healthy donors, higher total template counts meant significantly greater roughly two-week count variance.

There are 16 residues in the CDR3. Germline V gene data show CDR1 as SGHRS and CDR2 as YFSETQ. V lost 0 bases and J lost 3, with 12 bases in between. The chain is built from TRBV5-1 and TRBJ2-2; perhaps TRBD2 as D (6 bases). The TCR comes from a person aged 18 to 70 in good health. Material for sequencing was blood. The CDR3 DNA sequence: TGCGCCAGCAGCTTGGCAGGCGGCGGGGACACCGGGGAGCTGTTTTTT. Protein product: CASSLAGGGDTGELFF.